This passage covers 3 T cell receptor beta chains from one sample sequenced in a study of shared clonotypes between healthy human individuals. The naive CD8 fraction comprised CD45RO-negative cells positively selected for CCR7 and excluded terminally differentiated effector memory CD45RA+ cells. Measured with immunoSEQ multiplex PCR; TCRdb has only the in-frame clones, and not every one. This table has 560,000 or so clones, around 96% appearing once. What was sequenced was naive CD8+ T cells sorted from blood. The receptors come from a young woman in good health.

The rearrangement links TRBV27 to TRBJ2-7; D is undetermined. This CDR3 contains 15 residues. The germline V gene has CDR1 MNHEY and CDR2 SMNVEV (reference sequence). The V end was cut by 3 bases, the J end by 2 bases, with 14 bases between. CDR3 sequence reads: CASSFLNAVTYEQYF. As DNA, the CDR3 is TGTGCCAGCAGTTTTCTTAACGCAGTTACCTACGAGCAGTACTTC.

The chain joins TRBV9 to TRBJ1-4; 7 bases agree with TRBD1. V shed 3 bases, J shed 4 bases, and the junction held 6 bases outside the gene matches. The V gene's germline CDR1 is SGDLS and CDR2 YYNGEE. The CDR3 covers 15 residues. CDR3 in amino acids: CASSGEGAFNEKLFF. CDR3 in DNA: TGTGCCAGCAGCGGAGAGGGGGCTTTTAATGAAAAACTGTTTTTT. Drawing the rest from reference TRBV9 and TRBJ1-4, the complete variable domain is DSGVTQTPKHLITATGQRVTLRCSPRSGDLSVYWYQQSLDQGLQFLIQYYNGEERAKGNILERFSAQQFPDLHSELNLSSLELGDSALYFCASSGEGAFNEKLFFGSGTQLSVL.

This clone appeared once. The rearrangement links TRBV11-2 to TRBJ2-7; 8 bases line up with TRBD2. This CDR3 is 14 amino acids long. V gave up 0 bases and J gave up 2 bases; unmatched junction bases: 0. The germline CDR1 and CDR2 sequences are SGHAT and FQNNGV. In nucleotides, the CDR3 is TGTGCCAGCAGCTTAGAAGCGGGGGCCTACGAGCAGTACTTC. Its translation: CASSLEAGAYEQYF. The full variable domain, its missing parts supplied by reference TRBV11-2 and TRBJ2-7, is EAGVAQSPRYKIIEKRQSVAFWCNPISGHATLYWYQQILGQGPKLLIQFQNNGVVDDSQLPKDRFSAERLKGVDSTLKIQPAKLEDSAVYLCASSLEAGAYEQYFGPGTRLTVT.